Below are 26 T cell receptor beta chains sequenced from a single sample in a study of blood T cell repertoires in COVID-19. The repertoire was sequenced with immunoSEQ multiplex PCR; TCRdb's copy has only in-frame clones and lacks some. Of about 220,000 clones listed, 80% to 90% are singletons. Sequencing was carried out using peripheral blood. The receptor set was obtained from a man aged 50-59 years who had recovered from COVID-19.

The table lists this clone with a count of one. The gene calls are TRBV27 and TRBJ2-1, with 12 bases identical to TRBD2. In germline, CDR1 is MNHEY, CDR2 SMNVEV (reference sequence). The CDR3 extends over 15 amino acids. Germline trimming cut 8 bases from V and 10 bases from J; bases unmatched to any gene: 12. CDR3 coding DNA: TGTGCCAGCGGCACACTAGCGGGGGGACTGTGGGAGCAGTTCTTC. Protein sequence: CASGTLAGGLWEQFF.

The sample holds a few counts of this clone. The V gene is TRBV20-1, the J gene TRBJ2-7; TRBD2 is a possible D gene (6 bases). CDR3 length: 16 residues. Germline CDR1 DFQATT, CDR2 SNEGSKA (reference sequence). V was cut by 3 bases and J by 2 bases, with 20 bases left in between. In DNA form, the CDR3 reads TGCAGTGCTAGTAGTCCGGGAGAGTTTGGAACCTACGAGCAGTACTTC. Translating gives CSASSPGEFGTYEQYF.

V and J are TRBV28 and TRBJ2-3, with 9 nucleotides matching TRBD1. CDR3 length: 16 residues. The V and J ends lost 6 bases and 0 bases, in that order; junction bases with no gene match: 7. Germline CDR1 is MDHEN and CDR2 is SYDVKM. CDR3 in DNA: TGTGCCAGCAGCAGGGAACAGGGGGCCAGCACAGATACGCAGTATTTT. This sequence encodes CASSREQGASTDTQYF.

The V gene is TRBV30, the J gene TRBJ2-7, with a weak D call TRBD1 (8 bases). From germline, CDR1 is GTSNPN and CDR2 SVGIG (reference sequence). This CDR3 spans 15 amino acids. V gave up 2 bases and J gave up 7 bases, with 21 bases separating them. DNA of the CDR3: TGTGCCTGGAGTTTCTACAGGGGGGGGACCCGGGAGCAGTACTTC. Residues: CAWSFYRGGTREQYF. The full variable domain, in which reference TRBV30 and TRBJ2-7 provide the parts outside the CDR3, is SQTIHQWPATLVQPVGSPLSLECTVEGTSNPNLYWYRQAAGRGLQLLFYSVGIGQISSEVPQNLSASRPQDRQFILSSKKLLLSDSGFYLCAWSFYRGGTREQYFGPGTRLTVT.

The rearrangement joins TRBV12-3 or TRBV12-4 to TRBJ2-7; 7 nucleotides agree with TRBD2. J lost 6 bases, V lost 5 bases, and 7 bases had no gene match. This CDR3 is built from 13 residues. The CDR3 reads CASSPGGLGEQYF. CDR3 bases: TGTGCCAGCAGTCCGGGGGGACTGGGCGAGCAGTACTTC.

The rearrangement joins TRBV15 to TRBJ2-5; 7 nucleotides line up with TRBD2. The V and J ends lost 1 base and 5 bases, in that order; junction bases with no gene match: 10. The CDR3 length is 16 residues. Germline V gene lookup returns CDR1 LNHNV and CDR2 YYDKDF (reference sequence). CDR3 in DNA: TGTGCCACCAGCAGAGTGGAGGGAGGGCCTGGGGAGACCCAGTACTTC. This gives the protein CATSRVEGGPGETQYF.

CDR3 amino acids: CASSLEGEQFYQETQYF. CDR3 sequence (DNA): TGTGCCAGCAGCCTAGAGGGGGAGCAGTTCTACCAAGAGACCCAGTACTTC. The rearrangement joins TRBV7-9 to TRBJ2-5; D might be TRBD1 (6 bases). V lost 5 bases, J lost 0 bases, and 19 bases lay in between. The CDR3 is 17 amino acids. Germline assignment: CDR1 SEHNR and CDR2 FQNEAQ (reference sequence).

The chain uses TRBV11-2 and TRBJ2-5, with 15 positions matching TRBD2. This CDR3 has 17 residues. V lost 4 bases to trimming and J lost 4 bases; unmatched junction nucleotides: 7. In germline, CDR1 is SGHAT, CDR2 FQNNGV. The CDR3 loop is CASSSPGLAGGRETQYF. CDR3 sequence (DNA): TGTGCCAGCAGCTCCCCGGGACTAGCGGGAGGTAGAGAGACCCAGTACTTC.

The chain combines TRBV11-3 with TRBJ2-1; 10 positions agree with TRBD2. V dropped 4 bases and J dropped 2; count of bases not matched to a gene: 5. CDR1 SGHNT and CDR2 YENEEA come from the germline V gene. The CDR3 runs to 16 residues. The CDR3 DNA sequence: TGTGCCAGCAGCTCTGGCACTAGCGGGGCCTACAATGAGCAGTTCTTC. Translation: CASSSGTSGAYNEQFF. The full variable domain, its missing parts supplied by reference TRBV11-3 and TRBJ2-1, is EAGVVQSPRYKIIEKKQPVAFWCNPISGHNTLYWYLQNLGQGPELLIRYENEEAVDDSQLPKDRFSAERLKGVDSTLKIQPAELGDSAVYLCASSSGTSGAYNEQFFGPGTRLTVL.

The chain couples TRBV28 to TRBJ2-7, with 9 nucleotides matching TRBD2. The CDR3 consists of 14 residues. Germline-derived CDR1 and CDR2 are MDHEN and SYDVKM. V lost 5 bases, J lost 5 bases, and 7 bases stayed unmatched. In DNA, the CDR3 is TGTGCCAGCAGTGAAAGCGGGAGGCTGGACGAGCAGTACTTC. Translated: CASSESGRLDEQYF.

This clone appeared a few times. The chain recombines TRBV7-8 with TRBJ2-7; D is possibly TRBD2 (6 bases). Trimming left V 5 bases short and J 2 bases short, with 13 bases between. CDR1 and CDR2 (germline): SGHVS, FQNEAQ. The CDR3 spans 14 residues. The CDR3 coding sequence is TGTGCCAGCAGCCTCTGGGACTCGACCTACGAGCAGTACTTC. Translated: CASSLWDSTYEQYF.

The chain couples TRBV7-9 to TRBJ2-1, with 10 bases matching TRBD2. Germline trimming cut 7 bases from V and 1 base from J; bases unmatched to any gene: 16. The CDR3 sequence is 19 residues long. Germline values: CDR1 SEHNR, CDR2 FQNEAQ (reference sequence). The CDR3 region is CASISAGLAGDRSYNEQFF. In DNA form, the CDR3 reads TGTGCCAGCATCTCAGCCGGGCTAGCGGGAGATCGGTCCTACAATGAGCAGTTCTTC.

The genes are TRBV7-2 and TRBJ1-1; D possibly corresponds to TRBD1 (6 bases). The CDR3 has 16 amino acids. Germline V gene sequence: CDR1 SGHTA, CDR2 FQGNSA. Trimming stripped 2 bases from V and 1 base from J, with 14 bases between. The CDR3 DNA follows: TGTGCCAGCAGCTTACAATCGGTCAGGGGGAACACTGAAGCTTTCTTT. It translates to CASSLQSVRGNTEAFF.

The rearrangement joins TRBV28 to TRBJ2-5; maybe TRBD1 (6 bases). The length of the CDR3 is 14 residues. The V and J ends lost 5 bases and 3 bases respectively, with 13 bases between them. Germline CDR1 and CDR2: MDHEN and SYDVKM. The CDR3 protein is CASSIRGRKETQYF. DNA for the CDR3: TGTGCCAGCAGTATCAGGGGAAGAAAAGAGACCCAGTACTTC.

The V call is TRBV28, the J call TRBJ1-1, with D possibly matching TRBD1 (5 bases). The CDR3 sequence is 12 residues long. V shed 5 bases and J shed 11 bases, with 15 bases lying between them. Germline V CDR1 and CDR2: MDHEN, SYDVKM. DNA of the CDR3: TGTGCCAGCAGTCCCCAACAGGTCGACGCTTTCTTT. Its translation is CASSPQQVDAFF. Combining the CDR3 with reference TRBV28 and TRBJ1-1 gives the whole variable domain DVKVTQSSRYLVKRTGEKVFLECVQDMDHENMFWYRQDPGLGLRLIYFSYDVKMKEKGDIPEGYSVSREKKERFSLILESASTNQTSMYLCASSPQQVDAFFGQGTRLTVV.

The CDR3 coding sequence is TGTGCCAGCAGTTACTCATCCGCCAGGGGACCCAATCAGCCCCAGCATTTT. Protein sequence: CASSYSSARGPNQPQHF. This chain uses TRBV6-2 or TRBV6-3 with TRBJ1-5, with a tentative D call TRBD1 (6 bases). The CDR3 totals 17 residues. Trimming removed 0 bases at V and 3 bases at J, with 15 bases between. Germline V CDR1 and CDR2: MNHEY, SVGEGT.

This sequence joins TRBV19 and TRBJ2-5; TRBD2 might be the D (5 bases). V lost 3 bases to trimming and J lost 5 bases, with 25 bases between them. The germline V gene has CDR1 LNHDA and CDR2 SQIVND (reference sequence). The length of the CDR3 is 18 residues. This CDR3 is CASSMRAGIGSPRETQYF. CDR3 coding DNA: TGTGCCAGTAGTATGAGGGCTGGTATCGGCTCCCCCCGGGAGACCCAGTACTTC.

The V and J genes are TRBV14 and TRBJ2-7; TRBD2 might be the D (7 bases). Trimming cost V 3 bases and J 1 base, with 10 bases left between them. CDR1 and CDR2 (germline): SGHDN, FVKESK. The CDR3 is 14 residues long. CDR3 in amino acids: CASSQRGPSYEQYF. The CDR3, as DNA: TGTGCCAGCAGCCAGCGGGGGCCTTCCTACGAGCAGTACTTC.

J is TRBJ2-7 and V is TRBV11-2; D remains unclear. The germline CDR1 and CDR2 sequences are SGHAT and FQNNGV. This CDR3 is 14 amino acids long. V lost 1 base, J lost 0 bases, and 7 bases lay in between. The CDR3 bases are TGTGCCAGCAGCTTAGGTGTGGCCTCCTACGAGCAGTACTTC. Amino acid sequence: CASSLGVASYEQYF.

This sequence joins TRBV18 and TRBJ2-2, with D possibly matching TRBD2 (6 bases). V was clipped by 2 bases and J by 0 bases, with 16 bases between them. The CDR3 is made up of 18 amino acids. The germline V gene has CDR1 KGHSH and CDR2 LQKENI. This CDR3 is CASSPRQLLAANTGELFF. CDR3 DNA sequence: TGTGCCAGCTCACCAAGACAGCTACTAGCAGCGAACACCGGGGAGCTGTTTTTT.

Remarks on this clone: A much larger clone differs from this one at a single base, so this may be a read error. Other DNA sequences in the sample encode the same CDR3. The chain recombines TRBV28 with TRBJ2-7; D is ambiguous. V was pared by 3 bases and J by 4 bases, with 4 bases between. This CDR3 is 11 amino acids long. The germline V gene has CDR1 MDHEN and CDR2 SYDVKM. The CDR3 is CASSLRYEQYF. The CDR3 DNA is TGTGCCAGCAGTTTGAGGTACGAGCAGTACTTC.

This chain links TRBV4-1 with TRBJ1-6; D gene unclear. Trimming took off 4 bases at V and 9 bases at J, with 13 bases between the two ends. CDR1 MGHRA and CDR2 YSYEKL come from the germline V gene. The CDR3 extends over 14 amino acids. The CDR3 nucleotides are TGCGCCAGCAGCCCTGCACAGTATGGTTCACCCCTCCACTTT. Translation: CASSPAQYGSPLHF.

This chain's CDR3 is CTSSQVIRREGYNEQFF. The DNA for the CDR3 is TGCACCAGCAGCCAAGTTATAAGGCGGGAGGGCTACAATGAGCAGTTCTTC. The chain carries TRBV1 and TRBJ2-1; TRBD2, the table's D call, lacks a check against the DNA. TRBV1 is recorded as a pseudogene. This CDR3 contains 17 residues.

CDR3 amino acids: CASSQDSGGVTDTQYF. The DNA of the CDR3 is TGTGCCAGCAGCCAAGATTCGGGAGGGGTTACAGATACGCAGTATTTT. This chain uses TRBV14 with TRBJ2-3; 8 bases are shared with TRBD2. CDR3 length equals 16 residues. CDR1 SGHDN and CDR2 FVKESK come from the germline V gene. Germline trimming cut 0 bases from V and 3 bases from J; bases unmatched to any gene: 5.

CDR3 nucleotide sequence: TGTGCCAGTAGTATAGCGCCAGTCCAAGAGACCCAGTACTTC. It codes for CASSIAPVQETQYF. This chain uses TRBV19 with TRBJ2-5; D is ambiguous. In germline, CDR1 is LNHDA, CDR2 SQIVND (reference sequence). Trimming cost V 1 base and J 1 base, with 7 bases left between them. There are 14 residues in the CDR3. The full variable domain, completed using reference TRBV19 and TRBJ2-5, is DGGITQSPKYLFRKEGQNVTLSCEQNLNHDAMYWYRQDPGQGLRLIYYSQIVNDFQKGDIAEGYSVSREKKESFPLTVTSAQKNPTAFYLCASSIAPVQETQYFGPGTRLLVL.

V is TRBV18 and J is TRBJ2-5; a possible D gene is TRBD1 (6 bases). CDR3 length: 13 residues. V was trimmed by 3 bases and J by 7 bases, leaving 12 bases between them. From germline, CDR1 is KGHSH and CDR2 LQKENI. CDR3 DNA sequence: TGTGCCAGCTCACCTGCGGAAGGGGGGACCCAGTACTTC. Amino acids: CASSPAEGGTQYF.